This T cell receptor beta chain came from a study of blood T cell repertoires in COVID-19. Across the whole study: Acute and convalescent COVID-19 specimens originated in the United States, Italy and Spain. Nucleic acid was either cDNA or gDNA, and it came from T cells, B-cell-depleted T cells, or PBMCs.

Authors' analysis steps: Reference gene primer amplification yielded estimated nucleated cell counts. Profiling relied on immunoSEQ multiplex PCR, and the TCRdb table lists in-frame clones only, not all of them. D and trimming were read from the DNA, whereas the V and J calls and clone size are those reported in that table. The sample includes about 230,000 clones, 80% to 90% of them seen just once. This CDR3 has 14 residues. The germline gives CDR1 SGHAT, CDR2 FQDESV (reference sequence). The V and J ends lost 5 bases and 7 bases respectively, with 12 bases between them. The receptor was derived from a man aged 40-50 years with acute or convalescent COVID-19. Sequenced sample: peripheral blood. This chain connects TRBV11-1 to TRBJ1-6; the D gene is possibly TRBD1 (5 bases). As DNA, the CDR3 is TGTGCCAGCAGCCCCCAGCCAGGGAATTCACCCCTCCACTTT. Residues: CASSPQPGNSPLHF.